What follows are 28 T cell receptor beta chains derived from one specimen sequenced in a study of OX40 agonist ivuxolimab in advanced cancers. Repertoires were generated with immunoSEQ multiplex PCR, while TCRdb's copy carries only in-frame clones and drops some. Altogether tens of thousands of clones are present, approximately 91% being singletons, with the ten largest covering around 0.4%. The sample in question was CD4+ or CD8+ T cells sorted from blood, obtained in a trial of the OX40 agonist ivuxolimab. Receptors originate from an adult with an advanced solid tumor such as melanoma, head and neck, liver or kidney cancer.

The J gene is TRBJ2-5, the V gene TRBV28; D might be TRBD1 (6 bases). The length of the CDR3 is 14 residues. Trimming stripped 3 bases from V and 5 bases from J, with 13 bases between. Germline CDR1 and CDR2: MDHEN and SYDVKM. CDR3 DNA sequence: TGTGCCAGCAGTTTTTCAGGCAGGGGTGAGACCCAGTACTTC. Its protein product is CASSFSGRGETQYF.

The rearrangement links TRBV7-2 to TRBJ1-3; 9 bases are shared with TRBD1. The V gene's germline CDR1 is SGHTA and CDR2 FQGNSA. V shed 5 bases and J 0 bases; nucleotides not matched to a gene: 14. This CDR3 is built from 19 residues. CDR3 region: CASSATGTGLQFSGNTIYF. CDR3 nucleotides: TGTGCCAGCAGCGCCACCGGGACAGGGCTCCAATTCTCTGGAAACACCATATATTTT.

The chain links TRBV6-1 to TRBJ2-3, with TRBD2 matching over 8 bases. The germline gives CDR1 MNHNS, CDR2 SASEGT. CDR3 size: 12 residues. Trimming removed 4 bases from V and 12 bases from J; junction bases left unmatched: 6. DNA for the CDR3: TGTGCCAGCAGTGGAAGGACTAGCTTTCAGTATTTT. This sequence encodes CASSGRTSFQYF.

The chain has TRBV25-1 and TRBJ1-1, with D hard to call. CDR3 length: 13 residues. The germline gives CDR1 MGHDK, CDR2 SYGVNS. With 0 bases removed from V and 5 bases from J, the gap between germline ends came to 7 bases. CDR3 sequence reads: CASSEYGRTEAFF. CDR3 nucleotides: TGTGCCAGCAGTGAATACGGACGGACTGAAGCTTTCTTT.

This clone has a handful of counts. The rearrangement links TRBV6-5 to TRBJ1-1; tentatively, D is TRBD1 (6 bases). CDR1 and CDR2 (germline): MNHEY, SVGAGI. This CDR3 comprises 14 residues. V was cut by 7 bases and J by 5 bases, with 17 bases left in between. The DNA of the CDR3 is TGTGCCAGCACCCCATCCCAGGGGTCAACTGAAGCTTTCTTT. Amino acid sequence: CASTPSQGSTEAFF.

The chain has TRBV5-8 and TRBJ1-6; no clear D gene. This CDR3 is 13 amino acids long. V lost 4 bases and J 11 bases, leaving 13 bases between the germline ends. Germline V gives CDR1 SGHTS, CDR2 YDEGEE. This CDR3 is CASSPEVFPPLHF. Written as DNA, the CDR3 is TGTGCCAGCAGCCCGGAGGTCTTTCCACCCCTCCACTTT.

The gene calls are TRBV6-4 and TRBJ1-1, with no clear D. Trimming left V 5 bases short and J 0 bases short, with 10 bases between. CDR3 size: 14 residues. Germline values: CDR1 MRHNA, CDR2 SNTAGT. CDR3 region: CASSLTDMNTEAFF. The CDR3 region has the DNA TGTGCCAGCAGTTTGACCGATATGAACACTGAAGCTTTCTTT.

This rearrangement joins TRBV4-1 to TRBJ2-7, with TRBD2 matching over 9 bases. This CDR3 has 14 amino acids. V was clipped by 4 bases and J by 1 base; unmatched bases: 2. CDR1 is MGHRA, CDR2 YSYEKL, per germline. The CDR3 coding sequence is TGCGCCAGCAGCCGACTAGCGGCGTCCTACGAGCAGTACTTC. Protein product: CASSRLAASYEQYF.

The chain recombines TRBV7-2 with TRBJ2-5; the D gene is possibly TRBD2 (5 bases). Trimming shortened V by 1 base and J by 4 bases, and 7 bases separated the two germline ends. Germline V gene lookup returns CDR1 SGHTA and CDR2 FQGNSA. The length of the CDR3 is 13 residues. The CDR3 nucleotides read TGTGCCAGCAGCTTAGGACTACGAGAGACCCAGTACTTC. This translates into CASSLGLRETQYF. Together with reference TRBV7-2 and TRBJ2-5, the CDR3 gives the full variable domain: GAGVSQSPSNKVTEKGKDVELRCDPISGHTALYWYRQSLGQGLEFLIYFQGNSAPDKSGLPSDRFSAERTGGSVSTLTIQRTQQEDSAVYLCASSLGLRETQYFGPGTRLLVL.

In this sample, this clone turned up once. V is TRBV9 and J is TRBJ2-3, with 8 bases matching TRBD1. With 3 bases clipped from V and 0 bases from J, the junction kept 9 bases outside the gene matches. The CDR3 length is 17 residues. The V gene's germline CDR1 is SGDLS and CDR2 YYNGEE. The CDR3 nucleotides are TGTGCCAGCAGCGCAAGCAGGACAGGGTCTAGCACAGATACGCAGTATTTT. Its translation: CASSASRTGSSTDTQYF.

The genes are TRBV29-1 and TRBJ2-5; either TRBD1 or TRBD2 may supply D (5 bases each). The CDR3 spans 13 residues. The V end was cut by 1 base, the J end by 1 base, with 7 bases between. Germline-derived CDR1 and CDR2 are SQVTM and ANQGSEA. CDR3 in amino acids: CSVEGGSQETQYF. The CDR3 nucleotides are TGCAGCGTTGAAGGGGGGTCCCAAGAGACCCAGTACTTC.

The rearrangement uses TRBV19 and TRBJ2-7; D possibly corresponds to TRBD2 (6 bases). The V gene's germline CDR1 is LNHDA and CDR2 SQIVND (reference sequence). The germline V and J ends were trimmed by 5 bases and 2 bases, with 16 bases remaining between them. The CDR3 has 15 residues. The CDR3 DNA reads as TGTGCCAGTAGTTTCGGGACTGTGGGGGCCTACGAGCAGTACTTC. Protein: CASSFGTVGAYEQYF.

The chain recombines TRBV5-1 with TRBJ2-1; 8 nucleotides agree with TRBD1. Trimming at V came to 7 bases and at J to 8 bases, leaving 8 bases not matched to a gene. The CDR3 is 13 amino acids. Germline values: CDR1 SGHRS, CDR2 YFSETQ. The CDR3 coding sequence is TGCGCCAGCGGGATCGACAGGGGCTATGAGCAGTTCTTC. Its translation: CASGIDRGYEQFF.

The chain recombines TRBV27 with TRBJ2-1, with a weak D call TRBD1 (5 bases). This CDR3 is built from 15 residues. V was pared by 6 bases and J by 7 bases, with 19 bases between. In germline, CDR1 is MNHEY, CDR2 SMNVEV (reference sequence). The CDR3 DNA sequence: TGTGCCAGCAGCCCGCCCTTTCAGGGTTTAAATGAGCAGTTCTTC. It translates to CASSPPFQGLNEQFF.

This chain links TRBV2 with TRBJ1-5; possible D gene TRBD1, 6 bases. This CDR3 contains 14 residues. Germline V gives CDR1 SNHLY, CDR2 FYNNEI. V was clipped by 1 base and J by 3 bases, with 7 bases between them. CDR3 sequence (DNA): TGTGCCAGCAGTGAAGGGACAGTCAATCAGCCCCAGCATTTT. It specifies CASSEGTVNQPQHF.

The chain uses TRBV30 and TRBJ2-3, with D maybe TRBD2 (6 bases). Trimming pared 4 bases from V and 9 bases from J, leaving 11 bases between. There are 11 residues in the CDR3. Per the germline V gene, CDR1 is GTSNPN and CDR2 is SVGIG (reference sequence). The CDR3 sequence is CAWKEGGTQYF. CDR3 DNA sequence: TGTGCCTGGAAAGAGGGAGGCACGCAGTATTTT.

The V call is TRBV7-8, the J call TRBJ1-6, with a possible D match to TRBD1 (5 bases). The CDR3 has 15 amino acids. The V end lost 5 bases, the J end lost 6 bases, and 14 bases lay between the germline ends. From germline, CDR1 is SGHVS and CDR2 FQNEAQ. The CDR3 nucleotides read TGTGCCAGCAGCCTGATGCAGGGAACTAATTCACCCCTCCACTTT. This gives the protein CASSLMQGTNSPLHF. Using reference TRBV7-8 and TRBJ1-6 for the parts outside the CDR3, the full variable domain is GAGVSQSPRYKVAKRGQDVALRCDPISGHVSLFWYQQALGQGPEFLTYFQNEAQLDKSGLPSDRFFAERPEGSVSTLKIQRTQQEDSAVYLCASSLMQGTNSPLHFGNGTRLTVT.

This sequence joins TRBV5-1 and TRBJ2-7; 9 positions match TRBD1. The CDR3 is 15 amino acids. Germline CDR1 SGHRS, CDR2 YFSETQ. V was clipped by 0 bases and J by 3 bases; unmatched bases: 4. The CDR3 DNA reads as TGCGCCAGCAGCTTGGGGCGGACAGGGGACTACGAGCAGTACTTC. Protein: CASSLGRTGDYEQYF.

This clone was observed a few times. The chain links TRBV29-1 to TRBJ1-2; D is undetermined. CDR3 size: 12 residues. Germline CDR1 and CDR2: SQVTM and ANQGSEA. V lost 5 bases and J 8 bases, leaving 15 bases between the germline ends. The CDR3 nucleotides are TGCAGCGTTAGGTCTGGGAGTTTGGGCTACACCTTC. Protein sequence: CSVRSGSLGYTF.

CDR3 region: CASSSGLAGTGELFF. The CDR3 bases are TGTGCCAGCAGCTCCGGACTAGCGGGAACCGGGGAGCTGTTTTTT. The gene calls are TRBV7-7 and TRBJ2-2; 12 nucleotides agree with TRBD2. This CDR3 has 15 amino acids. Germline V gene data show CDR1 as SSHAT and CDR2 as FNYEAQ (reference sequence). The ends lost 4 bases at V and 5 bases at J; junction bases unmatched: 2.

The rearrangement links TRBV5-1 to TRBJ1-5; 7 nucleotides match TRBD1. The CDR3 is 14 amino acids. Germline CDR1 SGHRS, CDR2 YFSETQ. Losses at the gene ends were 1 base for V and 3 bases for J; bases not matched to a gene: 1. In nucleotides, the CDR3 is TGCGCCAGCAGCTTGACAGGGGACAATCAGCCCCAGCATTTT. Protein sequence: CASSLTGDNQPQHF.

On this clone: The junction shows a germline mismatch at one end, possibly a read error. The rearrangement uses TRBV13 and TRBJ2-6; D may be TRBD1 (5 bases). The CDR3 has 14 amino acids. Germline V gives CDR1 PRHDT, CDR2 FYEKMQ (reference sequence). The CDR3 bases are TGTGCCAGCAACGACGGCGCTGGGGCCAACGTCCTGGCTTTC. Translation gives CASNDGAGANVLAF.

The rearrangement joins TRBV2 to TRBJ1-2; tentatively, D is TRBD1 (5 bases). CDR1 is SNHLY, CDR2 FYNNEI, per germline. The V end was cut by 2 bases, the J end by 0 bases, with 10 bases between. This CDR3 spans 15 amino acids. The CDR3 is CASSERWGANYGYTF. The CDR3 DNA is TGTGCCAGCAGTGAACGATGGGGGGCTAACTATGGCTACACCTTC.

The rearrangement links TRBV5-1 to TRBJ2-6; TRBD1 agrees at 7 bases. The CDR3 contains 18 residues. Germline V gene sequence: CDR1 SGHRS, CDR2 YFSETQ. V dropped 0 bases and J dropped 0; count of bases not matched to a gene: 6. DNA of the CDR3: TGCGCCAGCAGCTTGGCCGGGACAGTTGCCTCTGGGGCCAACGTCCTGACTTTC. It translates to CASSLAGTVASGANVLTF.

V usage is TRBV7-9 and J usage is TRBJ2-5; TRBD1 matches at 11 bases. The end of the DNA fits TRBJ2-7 better, so the J call may be wrong. Germline values: CDR1 SEHNR, CDR2 FQNEAQ (reference sequence). The CDR3 extends over 14 amino acids. CDR3 residues: CASSRTGQGDEQYF. CDR3 coding DNA: TGTGCCAGCAGCCGAACGGGACAGGGGGACGAGCAGTACTTC.

This sequence joins TRBV14 and TRBJ1-3; D may be TRBD1 (5 bases). This CDR3 region has 15 residues. Per germline, CDR1 SGHDN and CDR2 FVKESK. V was clipped by 3 bases and J by 3 bases, with 12 bases between them. This chain's CDR3 is CASSQGGARGNTIYF. CDR3 in DNA: TGTGCCAGCAGCCAGGGAGGGGCGCGTGGAAACACCATATATTTT.

This clone showed up just once. The chain combines TRBV7-8 with TRBJ1-2; no clear D gene. CDR1 is SGHVS, CDR2 FQNEAQ, per germline. The CDR3 consists of 14 residues. Trimming took off 0 bases at V and 10 bases at J, with 15 bases between the two ends. The CDR3 bases are TGTGCCAGCAGCTTAGCGATAGATGGCACCTCCTACACCTTC. This translates into CASSLAIDGTSYTF.

The rearrangement links TRBV5-4 to TRBJ2-1, with D perhaps being TRBD1 or TRBD2 (6 bases each). V lost 4 bases to trimming and J lost 7 bases, with 18 bases between them. This CDR3 has 15 amino acids. Germline assignment: CDR1 SGHNT and CDR2 YYREEE (reference sequence). The CDR3 sequence is CASSLRFGGPNEQFF. CDR3 coding DNA: TGTGCCAGCAGCCTCCGGTTCGGGGGCCCAAATGAGCAGTTCTTC.